This TCR beta chain was sequenced for a study of Ad26.COV2.S vaccination and SARS-CoV-2 variants. Across the study: Doses of Ad26.COV2.S were injected into muscle once or twice, 56 days apart. Notes on the study in general: Non-spike TCR breadth did not differ much between vaccine and placebo recipients. Possibly, TCR breadth and depth analyses underestimated total T cell responses. The placebo group had lower spike-specific TCR breadth than the vaccine recipients did.

Concerning this clone itself: Its antigen is still unknown.

Generated by immunoSEQ multiplex PCR, the TCRdb table keeps only in-frame clones and is missing some. The profile covers some 250,000 clones, with around 89% appearing a single time and roughly a tenth taken by the ten largest. In germline, CDR1 is MGHDK, CDR2 SYGVNS. The CDR3 contains 14 residues. V trimming: 3 bases; J trimming: 2 bases; junction bases outside the gene matches: 3. Regarding treatment: approximately 18 received Ad26.COV2.S at low or high dose, single or two shots; several received placebo; per-sample allocation not given. Sampling was done on day 63 after the first vaccine or placebo injection.

The chain recombines TRBV25-1 with TRBJ2-5, with 7 positions matching TRBD1. This clonotype was obtained from a person aged 18-60 years who received the Ad26.COV2.S COVID-19 vaccine or a placebo. This material consisted of peripheral blood, taken in a trial of Ad26.COV2.S vaccine versus placebo. As DNA, the CDR3 is TGTGCCAGCAGTGAGCCGGGACAGCAAGAGACCCAGTACTTC. Translated: CASSEPGQQETQYF.